What follows is one TCR beta chain and its context. Its matching antigen is unknown. It was with unique molecular identifiers that the TCRbeta library was prepared. TCRdb passed the PCR reads through MiXCR, listing each CDR3 protein once. The table includes fewer than 550,000 distinct CDR3 sequences, 15% to 20% detected once. The sample comes from a study of T-cell reconstitution after alpha-beta-depleted transplantation in children. Study conclusions and caveats: Recipient T cells and thymic progenitors that survived were the source of the high TCRbeta diversity seen at day 60 in some patients. Diversity and T-cell counts at one year after transplant derived mostly from new T cells. About two months after transplant, alpha-beta T cells reportedly came from several hundred expanded graft clones.

V dropped 10 bases and J dropped 4 bases, with 10 bases sitting between them. Germline V gene data show CDR1 as MNHEY and CDR2 as SVGAGI. This CDR3 contains 12 residues. V gene TRBV6-5 combines with J gene TRBJ2-2; D not certain. This TCR derives from a boy under two years old who had a stem cell transplant for Wiskott-Aldrich syndrome, so the T cells may come from the graft donor. The sample consisted of PBMCs, mostly from graft donor cells, taken 360 days after TCRalphabeta/CD19-depleted stem cell transplant. CDR3 in amino acids: CAIKTFTGELFF. The CDR3 nucleotides are TGTGCCATAAAGACCTTCACCGGGGAGCTGTTTTTT.